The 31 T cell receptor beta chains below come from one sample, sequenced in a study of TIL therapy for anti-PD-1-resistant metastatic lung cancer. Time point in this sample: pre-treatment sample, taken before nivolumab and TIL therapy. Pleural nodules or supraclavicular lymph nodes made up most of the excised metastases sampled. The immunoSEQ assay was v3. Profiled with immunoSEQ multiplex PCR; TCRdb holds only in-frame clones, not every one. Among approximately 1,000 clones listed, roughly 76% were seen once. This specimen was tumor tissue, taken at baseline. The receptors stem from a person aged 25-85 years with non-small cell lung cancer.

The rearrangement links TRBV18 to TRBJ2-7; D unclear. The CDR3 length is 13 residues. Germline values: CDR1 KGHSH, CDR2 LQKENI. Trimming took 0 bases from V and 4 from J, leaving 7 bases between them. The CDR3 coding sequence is TGTGCCAGCTCACCACCGGCCGCGTACGAGCAGTACTTC. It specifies CASSPPAAYEQYF.

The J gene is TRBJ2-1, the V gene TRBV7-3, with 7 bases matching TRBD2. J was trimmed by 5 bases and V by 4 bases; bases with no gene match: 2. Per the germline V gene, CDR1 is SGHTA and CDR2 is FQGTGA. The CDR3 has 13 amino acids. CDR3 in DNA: TGTGCCAGCAGCTGGGACTATAACAATGAGCAGTTCTTC. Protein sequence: CASSWDYNNEQFF.

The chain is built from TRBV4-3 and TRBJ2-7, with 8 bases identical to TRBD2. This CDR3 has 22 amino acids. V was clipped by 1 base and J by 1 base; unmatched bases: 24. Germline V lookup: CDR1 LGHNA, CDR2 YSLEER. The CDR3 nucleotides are TGCGCCAGCAGCCAAGGGGTAATGCAGGGTAGCGGGACAATTTCTGGGTCCTACGAGCAGTACTTC. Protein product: CASSQGVMQGSGTISGSYEQYF.

CDR3 protein: CASRTSGRAEQYF. CDR3 sequence (DNA): TGTGCCAGCAGGACTAGCGGGAGGGCCGAGCAGTACTTC. The chain joins TRBV28 to TRBJ2-7; 14 bases match TRBD2. CDR1 is MDHEN and CDR2 is SYDVKM in the germline V gene. Unmatched junction bases numbered 1, after V lost 6 bases and J lost 6 bases. This CDR3 is built from 13 residues.

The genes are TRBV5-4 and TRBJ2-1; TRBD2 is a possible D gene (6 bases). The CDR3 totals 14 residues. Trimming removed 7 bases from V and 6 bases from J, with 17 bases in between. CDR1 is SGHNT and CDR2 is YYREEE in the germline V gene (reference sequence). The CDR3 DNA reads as TGTGCCAGCGCCGTGGAGCGGGCATCCAATGAGCAGTTCTTC. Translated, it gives CASAVERASNEQFF.

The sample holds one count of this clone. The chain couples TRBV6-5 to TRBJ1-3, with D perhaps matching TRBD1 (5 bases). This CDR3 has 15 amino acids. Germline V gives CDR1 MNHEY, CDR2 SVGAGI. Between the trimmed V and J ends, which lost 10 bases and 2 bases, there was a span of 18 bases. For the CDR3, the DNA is TGTGCCATTCTTACCGGGGCCAGGCCTGGAAACACCATATATTTT. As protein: CAILTGARPGNTIYF.

Written as DNA, the CDR3 is TGTGCCAGCAGCTTAAAGGCCGATGAAAAACTGTTTTTT. It is translated as CASSLKADEKLFF. This chain uses TRBV7-2 with TRBJ1-4, with D unresolved. Looked up from germline, CDR1 is SGHTA and CDR2 is FQGNSA. The CDR3 runs to 13 residues. The V and J ends lost 2 bases and 6 bases respectively, with 7 bases between them.

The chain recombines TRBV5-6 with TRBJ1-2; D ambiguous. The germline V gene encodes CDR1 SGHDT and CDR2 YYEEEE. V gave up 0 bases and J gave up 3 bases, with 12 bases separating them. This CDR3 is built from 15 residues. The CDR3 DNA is TGTGCCAGCAGCTTGGTTTGGCAGGAGCACTATGGCTACACCTTC. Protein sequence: CASSLVWQEHYGYTF. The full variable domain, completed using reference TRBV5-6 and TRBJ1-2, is DAGVTQSPTHLIKTRGQQVTLRCSPKSGHDTVSWYQQALGQGPQFIFQYYEEEERQRGNFPDRFSGHQFPNYSSELNVNALLLGDSALYLCASSLVWQEHYGYTFGSGTRLTVV.

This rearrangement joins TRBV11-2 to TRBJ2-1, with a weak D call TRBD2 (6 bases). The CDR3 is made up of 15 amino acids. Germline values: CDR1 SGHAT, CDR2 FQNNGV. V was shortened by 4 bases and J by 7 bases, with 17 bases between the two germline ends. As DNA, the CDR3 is TGTGCCAGCAGCTCCGGACGCTCGGAGGGGAATGAGCAGTTCTTC. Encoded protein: CASSSGRSEGNEQFF.

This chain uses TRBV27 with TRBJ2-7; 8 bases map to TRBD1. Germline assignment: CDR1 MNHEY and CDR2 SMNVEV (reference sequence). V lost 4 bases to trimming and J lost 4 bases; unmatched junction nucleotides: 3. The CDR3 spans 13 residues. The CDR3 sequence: CASSWTGNYEQYF. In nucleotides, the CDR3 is TGTGCCAGCAGTTGGACAGGGAATTACGAGCAGTACTTC.

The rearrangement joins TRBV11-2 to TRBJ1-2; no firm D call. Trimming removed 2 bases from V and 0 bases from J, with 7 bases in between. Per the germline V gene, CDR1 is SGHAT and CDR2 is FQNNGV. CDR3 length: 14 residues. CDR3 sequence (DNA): TGTGCCAGCAGCTTATCTGGGGCTAACTATGGCTACACCTTC. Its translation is CASSLSGANYGYTF.

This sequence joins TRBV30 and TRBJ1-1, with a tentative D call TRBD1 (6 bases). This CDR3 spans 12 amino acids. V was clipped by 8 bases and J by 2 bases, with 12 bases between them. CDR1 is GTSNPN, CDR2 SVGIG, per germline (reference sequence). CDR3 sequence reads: CARDRLNTEAFF. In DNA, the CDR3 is TGTGCCCGAGACAGGCTTAACACTGAAGCTTTCTTT.

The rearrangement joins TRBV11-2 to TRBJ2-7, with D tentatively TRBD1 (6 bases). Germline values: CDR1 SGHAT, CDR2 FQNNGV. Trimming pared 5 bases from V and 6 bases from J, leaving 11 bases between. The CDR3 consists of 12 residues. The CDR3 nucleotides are TGTGCCAGCAGCCGGGACAACCGCGAGCAGTACTTC. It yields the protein CASSRDNREQYF.

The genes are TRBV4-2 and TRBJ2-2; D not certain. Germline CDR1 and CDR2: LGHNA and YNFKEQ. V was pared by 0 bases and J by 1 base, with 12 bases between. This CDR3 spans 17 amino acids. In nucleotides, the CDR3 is TGTGCCAGCAGCCAAGAGTTCGCCGGTAAGAACACCGGGGAGCTGTTTTTT. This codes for CASSQEFAGKNTGELFF.

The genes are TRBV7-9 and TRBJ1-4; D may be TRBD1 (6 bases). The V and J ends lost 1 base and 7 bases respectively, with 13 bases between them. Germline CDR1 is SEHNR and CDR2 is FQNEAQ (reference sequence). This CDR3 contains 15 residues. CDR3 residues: CASSLVGGLGEKLFF. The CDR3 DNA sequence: TGTGCCAGCAGCTTAGTCGGGGGGCTGGGTGAAAAACTGTTTTTT.

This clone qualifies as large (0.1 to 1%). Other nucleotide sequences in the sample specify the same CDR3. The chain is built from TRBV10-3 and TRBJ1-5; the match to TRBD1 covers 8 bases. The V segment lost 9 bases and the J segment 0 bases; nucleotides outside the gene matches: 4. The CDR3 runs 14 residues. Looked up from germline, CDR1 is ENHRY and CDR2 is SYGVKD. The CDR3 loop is CAIGTGDSNQPQHF. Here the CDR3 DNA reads TGTGCCATAGGGACAGGCGATAGCAATCAGCCCCAGCATTTT.

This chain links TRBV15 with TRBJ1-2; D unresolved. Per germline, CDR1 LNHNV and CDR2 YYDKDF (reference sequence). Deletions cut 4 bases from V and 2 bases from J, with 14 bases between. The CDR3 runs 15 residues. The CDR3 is CATSTRGTPNYGYTF. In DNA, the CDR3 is TGTGCCACCAGCACGAGAGGAACACCGAACTATGGCTACACCTTC. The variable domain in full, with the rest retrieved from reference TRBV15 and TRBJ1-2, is DAMVIQNPRYQVTQFGKPVTLSCSQTLNHNVMYWYQQKSSQAPKLLFHYYDKDFNNEADTPDNFQSRRPNTSFCFLDIRSPGLGDTAMYLCATSTRGTPNYGYTFGSGTRLTVV.

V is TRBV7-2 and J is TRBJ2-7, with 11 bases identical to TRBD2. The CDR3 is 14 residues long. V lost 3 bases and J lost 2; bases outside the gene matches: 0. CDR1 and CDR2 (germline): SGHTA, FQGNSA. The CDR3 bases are TGTGCCAGCAGCTTTAGCGGGGGGGCCTACGAGCAGTACTTC. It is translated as CASSFSGGAYEQYF.

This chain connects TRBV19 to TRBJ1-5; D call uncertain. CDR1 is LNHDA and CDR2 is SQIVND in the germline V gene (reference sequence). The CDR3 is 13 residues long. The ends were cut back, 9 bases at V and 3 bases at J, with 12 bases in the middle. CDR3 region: CASAIWVNQPQHF. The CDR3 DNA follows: TGTGCCAGCGCGATATGGGTCAATCAGCCCCAGCATTTT.

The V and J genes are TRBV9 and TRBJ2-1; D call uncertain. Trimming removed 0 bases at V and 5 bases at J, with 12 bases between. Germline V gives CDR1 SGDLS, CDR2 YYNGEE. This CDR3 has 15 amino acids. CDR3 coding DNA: TGTGCCAGCAGCGTAGCCGTCCTTCCGAACAATGAGCAGTTCTTC. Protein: CASSVAVLPNNEQFF.

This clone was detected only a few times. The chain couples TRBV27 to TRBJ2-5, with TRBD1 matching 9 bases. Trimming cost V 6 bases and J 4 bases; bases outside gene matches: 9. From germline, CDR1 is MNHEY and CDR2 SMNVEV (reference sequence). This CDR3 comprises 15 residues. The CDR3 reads CASRLTGQGGETQYF. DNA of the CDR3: TGTGCCAGCAGACTAACGGGACAGGGAGGAGAGACCCAGTACTTC.

In DNA form, the CDR3 reads TGTGCCAGCAGCTGGACAGGGAGGACTGAAGCTTTCTTT. This gives the protein CASSWTGRTEAFF. The chain couples TRBV11-3 to TRBJ1-1; 8 bases agree with TRBD1. V shed 4 bases and J 5 bases; nucleotides not matched to a gene: 3. The germline V gene has CDR1 SGHNT and CDR2 YENEEA. This CDR3 region has 13 residues.

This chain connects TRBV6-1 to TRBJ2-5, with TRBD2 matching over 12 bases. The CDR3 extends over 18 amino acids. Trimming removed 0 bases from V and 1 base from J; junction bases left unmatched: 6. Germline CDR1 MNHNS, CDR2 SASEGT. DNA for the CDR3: TGTGCCAGCAGTGAAGCGCCTCGGGGACTAGCGGGCCAAGAGACCCAGTACTTC. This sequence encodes CASSEAPRGLAGQETQYF.

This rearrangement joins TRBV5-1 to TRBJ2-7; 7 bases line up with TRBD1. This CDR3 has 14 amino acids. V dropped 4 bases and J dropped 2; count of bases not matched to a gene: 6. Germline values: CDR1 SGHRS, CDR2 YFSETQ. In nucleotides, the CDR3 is TGCGCCAGCAGCACGCTCGGGACAGCCTACGAGCAGTACTTC. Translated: CASSTLGTAYEQYF. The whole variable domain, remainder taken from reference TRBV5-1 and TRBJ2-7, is KAGVTQTPRYLIKTRGQQVTLSCSPISGHRSVSWYQQTPGQGLQFLFEYFSETQRNKGNFPGRFSGRQFSNSRSEMNVSTLELGDSALYLCASSTLGTAYEQYFGPGTRLTVT.

The CDR3 region is CAWRKQGGTYEQYF. CDR3 in DNA: TGTGCCTGGAGGAAACAGGGGGGCACCTACGAGCAGTACTTC. This chain uses TRBV30 with TRBJ2-7, with 8 bases matching TRBD1. Looked up from germline, CDR1 is GTSNPN and CDR2 is SVGIG (reference sequence). The J segment lost 2 bases and the V segment lost 3 bases, leaving 6 bases of the junction unmatched. This CDR3 is built from 14 residues.

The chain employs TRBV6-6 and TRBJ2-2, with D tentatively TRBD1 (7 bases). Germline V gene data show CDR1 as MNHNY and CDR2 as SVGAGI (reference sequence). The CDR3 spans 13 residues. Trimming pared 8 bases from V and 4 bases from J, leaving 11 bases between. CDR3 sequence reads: CASGQGGTGELFF. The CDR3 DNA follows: TGTGCCAGCGGGCAGGGGGGCACCGGGGAGCTGTTTTTT.

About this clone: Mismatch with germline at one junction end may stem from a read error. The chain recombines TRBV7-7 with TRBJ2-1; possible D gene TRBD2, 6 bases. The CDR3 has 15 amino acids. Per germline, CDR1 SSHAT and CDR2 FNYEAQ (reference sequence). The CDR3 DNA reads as TGTGCTAGCAGCTCAAGGGCGGGACTCAACAATGAGCAGTTCTTC. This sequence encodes CASSSRAGLNNEQFF.

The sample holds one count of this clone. CDR3 bases: TGTGCCAGCAGGTCCCCAGGGTTTTACGAGCAGTACTTC. Translation: CASRSPGFYEQYF. This chain links TRBV28 with TRBJ2-7; D is perhaps TRBD1 (5 bases). Trimming left V 6 bases short and J 4 bases short, with 13 bases between. The V gene's germline CDR1 is MDHEN and CDR2 SYDVKM. The CDR3 has 13 residues.

DNA of the CDR3: TGTGCCAGCAGCTTAGGAGGGGATAATTCACCCCTCCACTTT. It yields the protein CASSLGGDNSPLHF. The gene calls are TRBV7-8 and TRBJ1-6, with a possible D match to TRBD1 (5 bases). Trimming took off 1 base at V and 5 bases at J, with 6 bases between the two ends. The CDR3 loop spans 14 amino acids. Germline V CDR1 and CDR2: SGHVS, FQNEAQ.

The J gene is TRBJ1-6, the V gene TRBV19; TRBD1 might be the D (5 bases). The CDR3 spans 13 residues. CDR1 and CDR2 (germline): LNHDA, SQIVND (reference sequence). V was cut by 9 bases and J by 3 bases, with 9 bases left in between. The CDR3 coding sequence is TGTGCCAGCTCTGACAGCTATAATTCACCCCTCCACTTT. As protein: CASSDSYNSPLHF.

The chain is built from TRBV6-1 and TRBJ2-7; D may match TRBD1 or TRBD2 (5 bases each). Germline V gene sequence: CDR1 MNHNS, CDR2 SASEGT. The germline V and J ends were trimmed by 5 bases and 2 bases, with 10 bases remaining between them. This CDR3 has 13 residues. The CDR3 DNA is TGTGCCAGCAGTAGGGACGGTGCCTACGAGCAGTACTTC. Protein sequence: CASSRDGAYEQYF.